Below are 32 T cell receptor beta chains sequenced from a single sample in a study of tissue T cells after allogeneic stem cell transplantation. Produced via immunoSEQ multiplex PCR; TCRdb's table is partial and in-frame only. The sample records roughly 21,000 clones, around 63% being singletons. The sample was blood. These receptors were collected from a female BALB/c mouse in good health. Mouse strain MHC haplotype: H2-d.

For this clone: Mouse names are used for the genes. The missing CDR3 end, 1 residue past where the read stops, is filled in from the germline J gene. The rearrangement joins TRBV20 to TRBJ1-6; D possibly corresponds to TRBD1 (6 bases). TRBJ1-6 is sorted into the ORF group, with uncertain function. The CDR3 extends over 14 amino acids. CDR1 is GFQATS, CDR2 STVNSAI, per germline. V was pared by 0 bases and J by 5 bases, with 8 bases between. The CDR3 region is CGARDRDNNSPLYF. The part of the CDR3 DNA that was read is TGTGGTGCTAGGGATAGGGACAATAATTCGCCCCTCTAC.

About this clone itself: Mouse names are used for the genes. The read ends 1 residue before the CDR3 terminus; that terminus is restored from the germline J gene. The gene calls are TRBV29 and TRBJ2-5, with TRBD1 identical over 7 bases. V was pared by 0 bases and J by 3 bases, with 0 bases of the junction left unmatched. The V gene's germline CDR1 is MSHET and CDR2 SYDVDS. CDR3 length equals 14 residues. The CDR3: CASSLSDRQDTQYF. CDR3 bases read: TGTGCTAGCAGTTTATCGGACAGGCAAGACACCCAGTAC.

Notes on this clone: Gene names are mouse gene names. The DNA ends 1 residue before the CDR3 does, and the rest of the CDR3 is filled in from the germline J gene. The rearrangement uses TRBV31 and TRBJ2-4; 10 positions agree with TRBD2. Germline V gene data show CDR1 as GKSSPN and CDR2 as SITVG. After removal of 0 bases from V and 2 bases from J, the junction contained 2 bases not matched to a gene. CDR3 length: 15 amino acids. The sequenced part of the CDR3 DNA is TGTGCCTGGAGTCTCCTGGGGGGGCCTCAAAACACCTTGTAC. It encodes CAWSLLGGPQNTLY. Given in full, the CDR3 is CAWSLLGGPQNTLYF.

Details on this clone: Mouse germline and gene names are used. The CDR3 goes on 1 residue after the read ends, and that part is filled in from the germline J gene. The genes are TRBV19 and TRBJ1-4; D may be TRBD1 (6 bases). V lost 4 bases, J lost 3 bases, and 10 bases lay in between. This CDR3 is built from 14 residues. The germline V gene has CDR1 FNHDT and CDR2 SITEND (reference sequence). CDR3 loop: CASSLRGANERLFF. The sequenced CDR3 bases are TGTGCCAGCAGTCTCAGGGGCGCCAACGAAAGATTATTT.

This clone was observed a few times. Mouse gene names and germline throughout. The sequence runs out 1 residue before the end of the CDR3; the remainder is reconstructed from the germline J gene. The V gene is TRBV13-2, the J gene TRBJ1-5; D is uncertain. Germline CDR1 is NNHNN and CDR2 is SYGAGS (reference sequence). The CDR3 runs to 13 residues. Trimming took off 4 bases at V and 0 bases at J, with 5 bases between the two ends. The CDR3 loop reads CASGNNNNQAPLF. The covered CDR3 bases are TGTGCCAGCGGTAACAATAACAACCAGGCTCCGCTT.

As for this clone: Germline and genes: mouse. The CDR3 is cut off 1 residue early in the read; its end comes from the germline J gene. Other DNA sequences in the same sample also yield this CDR3. The chain uses TRBV1 and TRBJ1-2; the D is unclear. Germline-derived CDR1 and CDR2 are NSQYPW and LRSPGD (reference sequence). The CDR3 length is 13 residues. The V gene lost 1 base and the J gene lost 2 bases, with 5 bases spanning the gap. CDR3 protein: CTCSAGGNSDYTF. Partial CDR3 DNA: TGCACCTGCAGTGCAGGAGGTAACTCCGACTACACC.

As concerns this clone: The gene names here belong to mouse. Read data end 1 residue before the CDR3 end; the end is taken from the germline J gene. The J gene is TRBJ2-5, the V gene TRBV5; TRBD2 agrees at 14 bases. With V trimmed by 3 bases and J by 2 bases, 4 bases remained unmatched. Looked up from germline, CDR1 is LGHNA and CDR2 is YNLKQL (reference sequence). The CDR3 loop spans 17 amino acids. The CDR3 reads CASSHPGLGGLQDTQYF. The CDR3 bases that were read are TGTGCCAGCAGCCACCCGGGACTGGGGGGGCTCCAAGACACCCAGTAC.

Comments on this clone: Mouse germline and gene names are used. Sequencing ends 1 residue short of the CDR3 end; the germline J gene provides the rest. The chain is built from TRBV4 and TRBJ2-4; 11 positions match TRBD2. The germline V gene encodes CDR1 LGHDT and CDR2 YNNKQL (reference sequence). This CDR3 is built from 15 residues. With V trimmed by 4 bases and J by 2 bases, 2 bases remained unmatched. CDR3 DNA (partial): TGTGCCAGCAGCTGGGACTGGGGGCTTCAAAACACCTTGTAC. Protein product: CASSWDWGLQNTLY. The entire CDR3 sequence reads CASSWDWGLQNTLYF.

Turning to this clone: Germline and genes here are mouse. Read coverage stops 1 residue before the CDR3 terminus; the germline J gene supplies the remainder. V gene TRBV2 combines with J gene TRBJ1-1; possibly TRBD1 for D (5 bases). V lost 5 bases to trimming and J lost 1 base, with 8 bases between them. This CDR3 is 13 amino acids long. CDR1 is LGHNA, CDR2 YSYQKL, per germline. CDR3 region: CASSYGQNTEVFF. The CDR3 DNA, read in part, is TGTGCCAGCAGCTATGGACAAAACACAGAAGTCTTC.

This clone was recorded once. These gene names are mouse names. The sequenced fragment ends 1 residue before the CDR3 boundary, so the rest is inferred from the germline J gene. The chain employs TRBV13-2 and TRBJ1-3; 8 bases are a match to TRBD1. Germline V gives CDR1 NNHNN, CDR2 SYGAGS (reference sequence). The trim removed 3 bases at V and 3 bases at J, leaving 2 bases unmatched. This CDR3 has 14 amino acids. CDR3 DNA, as far as it was read: TGTGCCAGCGGTGCACAGGGGGGTGGAAATACGCTCTAT. Translating gives CASGAQGGGNTLY. The CDR3 in its entirety is CASGAQGGGNTLYF.

For this clone: Gene names refer to mouse genes. Coverage ceases 1 residue before the CDR3 finishes, and the germline J gene fills in the end. This sequence joins TRBV31 and TRBJ1-1, with 8 bases lining up with TRBD1. The CDR3 runs 13 residues. With 3 bases clipped from V and 2 bases from J, the junction kept 2 bases outside the gene matches. The germline CDR1 and CDR2 sequences are GKSSPN and SITVG. The CDR3 spells CAWRQGANTEVFF. The CDR3 bases that were read are TGTGCCTGGAGGCAGGGGGCCAACACAGAAGTCTTC.

Remarks on this clone: These gene names are mouse names. The CDR3 bases that were read are TGTGCCAGCAGTGATGCCGGACAGGCCAACGAAAGATTATTT. This sequence encodes CASSDAGQANERLF. The CDR3 as a whole reads CASSDAGQANERLFF. V gene TRBV13-3 combines with J gene TRBJ1-4, with 7 bases that match TRBD1. The CDR3 end is not reached by the read, which stops 1 residue before it; the germline J gene fills it in. J lost 3 bases, V lost 0 bases, and 2 bases had no gene match. The CDR3 length is 15 residues. The germline gives CDR1 NNHDY, CDR2 SYVADS. The full variable domain, completed using reference TRBV13-3 and TRBJ1-4, is EAAVTQSPRSKVAVTGGKVTLSCHQTNNHDYMYWYRQDTGHGLRLIHYSYVADSTEKGDIPDGYKASRPSQENFSLILELASLSQTAVYFCASSDAGQANERLFFGHGTKLSVL.

This clone was counted only a few times. All gene names here are mouse names. The sequence runs out 1 residue before the end of the CDR3; the remainder is reconstructed from the germline J gene. The rearrangement joins TRBV31 to TRBJ1-4; 7 nucleotides match TRBD1. The J segment lost 4 bases and the V segment lost 1 base, leaving 3 bases of the junction unmatched. The CDR3 runs 14 residues. The germline V gene encodes CDR1 GKSSPN and CDR2 SITVG. The CDR3 is CAWSPGQNNERLFF. CDR3 DNA, as far as it was read: TGTGCCTGGAGTCCGGGACAGAACAACGAAAGATTATTT.

On this clone: Each gene name is a mouse one. The CDR3 extends 1 residue past the end of the read, so its final part is completed from the germline J gene. This chain uses TRBV31 with TRBJ2-7; 12 bases line up with TRBD2. Germline V lookup: CDR1 GKSSPN, CDR2 SITVG. Trimming cost V 0 bases and J 6 bases; bases outside gene matches: 3. This CDR3 has 14 residues. The covered CDR3 bases are TGTGCCTGGAGTCTGGGGACTGGGGGGATTGAACAGTAC. Translated, it gives CAWSLGTGGIEQY. The full CDR3 protein reads CAWSLGTGGIEQYF.

About this clone itself: Gene names follow the mouse nomenclature. The read finishes 1 residue shy of the CDR3 end, and the germline J gene is used to complete it. The chain has TRBV5 and TRBJ2-1, with TRBD1 identical over 10 bases. The CDR3 has 15 residues. The V gene end was trimmed by 4 bases and the J gene end by 5 bases; junction bases not matched to a gene: 5. Germline V lookup: CDR1 LGHNA, CDR2 YNLKQL (reference sequence). CDR3 sequence reads: CASSPRQGADAEQFF. The CDR3 DNA, read in part, is TGTGCCAGCAGCCCCCGACAGGGGGCAGATGCTGAGCAGTTC.

On this clone: Germline and genes: mouse. The DNA ends 1 residue before the CDR3 does, and the rest of the CDR3 is filled in from the germline J gene. This chain uses TRBV29 with TRBJ1-6, with D tentatively TRBD1 (5 bases). TRBJ1-6 is an open reading frame, and its role is uncertain. The CDR3 has 14 residues. V was pared by 6 bases and J by 7 bases, with 13 bases between. From germline, CDR1 is MSHET and CDR2 SYDVDS. The CDR3 DNA, read in part, is TGTGCTAGCAGCCTTCGGGGGGGGAATTCGCCCCTCTAC. Protein: CASSLRGGNSPLY. The whole CDR3 is CASSLRGGNSPLYF.

As for this clone: All gene names here are mouse names. The read terminates 1 residue ahead of where the CDR3 ends, so the germline J gene completes it. The chain has TRBV15 and TRBJ1-5, with 7 bases fitting TRBD1. The V segment lost 6 bases and the J segment 4 bases; nucleotides outside the gene matches: 6. This CDR3 comprises 14 residues. CDR1 and CDR2 from the germline V gene are SGHND and FRSKSL. The CDR3 bases that were read are TGTGCCAGCAGAGCCGGGACAGAAAACCAGGCTCCGCTT. This encodes CASRAGTENQAPL. The entire CDR3 reads CASRAGTENQAPLF.

Worth noting for this clone: Gene labels here are mouse ones. Read coverage stops 1 residue before the CDR3 terminus; the germline J gene supplies the remainder. The gene calls are TRBV20 and TRBJ2-5; 8 positions agree with TRBD1. The germline gives CDR1 GFQATS, CDR2 STVNSAI. The CDR3 spans 13 residues. Unmatched junction bases numbered 1, after V lost 3 bases and J lost 2 bases. This CDR3 is CGARQGVQDTQYF. The CDR3 bases that were read are TGTGGTGCTAGACAGGGGGTCCAAGACACCCAGTAC.

On this clone itself: Gene names refer to mouse genes. The CDR3 goes on 1 residue after the read ends, and that part is filled in from the germline J gene. The chain links TRBV20 to TRBJ2-4, with 7 bases that match TRBD1. Looked up from germline, CDR1 is GFQATS and CDR2 is STVNSAI. J was trimmed by 0 bases and V by 1 base; bases with no gene match: 1. CDR3 length: 14 residues. Partial CDR3 DNA: TGTGGTGCTAGGGGACAGGGTAGTCAAAACACCTTGTAC. Translating it yields CGARGQGSQNTLY. The whole CDR3 sequence reads CGARGQGSQNTLYF.

A note on this clone: Germline and genes: mouse. The read is 1 residue too short to cover the CDR3 end, so that end is filled in from the germline J gene. The rearrangement links TRBV1 to TRBJ1-4; D not resolved. Germline-derived CDR1 and CDR2 are NSQYPW and LRSPGD (reference sequence). The CDR3 runs to 13 residues. The V gene lost 1 base and the J gene lost 4 bases, with 4 bases spanning the gap. The CDR3 spells CTCSAAGNERLFF. The CDR3 bases that were read are TGCACCTGCAGTGCAGCCGGCAACGAAAGATTATTT.

About this clone itself: Gene names refer to mouse genes. The CDR3 end lies 1 residue beyond the end of the read and is filled in from the germline J gene. The chain carries TRBV13-1 and TRBJ1-2, with a possible D match to TRBD1 (6 bases). Trimming left V 0 bases short and J 3 bases short, with 9 bases between. The V gene's germline CDR1 is NSHNY and CDR2 SYGAGN. The CDR3 sequence is 14 residues long. Incomplete CDR3 DNA: TGTGCCAGCAGTGATGAGGGGGGCGACTCCGACTACACC. Amino acid sequence: CASSDEGGDSDYT. In full, the CDR3 reads CASSDEGGDSDYTF.

A note on this clone: The gene names here belong to mouse. The read is 1 residue too short to cover the CDR3 end, so that end is filled in from the germline J gene. The gene calls are TRBV19 and TRBJ2-2, with 10 positions matching TRBD2. Germline values: CDR1 FNHDT, CDR2 SITEND (reference sequence). The CDR3 has 16 amino acids. The V gene end was trimmed by 3 bases and the J gene end by 2 bases; junction bases not matched to a gene: 4. The covered CDR3 bases are TGTGCCAGCAGTACTCCGACTGGGGGGAACACCGGGCAGCTCTAC. It is translated as CASSTPTGGNTGQLY. The whole CDR3 sequence is CASSTPTGGNTGQLYF.

Concerning this clone: Genes and germline are mouse. The read halts 1 residue ahead of the CDR3 end, with the missing end drawn from the germline J gene. The rearrangement uses TRBV13-3 and TRBJ2-3; 8 nucleotides line up with TRBD2. Germline CDR1 is NNHDY and CDR2 is SYVADS. Losses at the gene ends were 5 bases for V and 0 bases for J; bases not matched to a gene: 5. This CDR3 spans 15 amino acids. The DNA read from the CDR3 is TGTGCCAGCAGCCTGGGGGGCGGTAGTGCAGAAACGCTGTAT. Translation gives CASSLGGGSAETLY. The CDR3 as a whole reads CASSLGGGSAETLYF.

As regards this clone: Gene names follow the mouse nomenclature. Sequencing ends 1 residue short of the CDR3 end; the germline J gene provides the rest. The chain joins TRBV14 to TRBJ2-1; D unclear. The CDR3 is 14 amino acids. Germline CDR1 and CDR2: SGHDT and FRDEAV. The ends were cut back, 2 bases at V and 2 bases at J, with 8 bases in the middle. The sequenced part of the CDR3 DNA is TGTGCCAGCAGTTTAGGGCTGGACTATGCTGAGCAGTTC. Protein sequence: CASSLGLDYAEQF. The full CDR3 sequence reads CASSLGLDYAEQFF.

Comment on this clone: Gene labels here are mouse ones. CDR3 loop: CASSLGGNQDTQYF. CDR3 bases read: TGTGCCAGCAGTTTAGGGGGGAACCAAGACACCCAGTAC. The chain carries TRBV14 and TRBJ2-5; perhaps D is TRBD1 or TRBD2 (6 bases each). The read ends 1 residue early relative to the CDR3; the germline J gene fills the gap. The V gene lost 2 bases and the J gene lost 0 bases, with 7 bases spanning the gap. Germline CDR1 is SGHDT and CDR2 is FRDEAV. This CDR3 has 14 amino acids.

On this clone: Germline and genes: mouse. The CDR3 is cut off 1 residue early in the read; its end comes from the germline J gene. J is TRBJ1-4 and V is TRBV13-1; D unclear. The CDR3 spans 13 residues. Germline CDR1 is NSHNY and CDR2 is SYGAGN. V was cut by 0 bases and J by 12 bases, with 12 bases left in between. The CDR3 sequence: CASSDARSSGLFF. The part of the CDR3 DNA that was read is TGTGCCAGCAGTGATGCACGGTCCAGTGGATTATTT.

With respect to this clone: Germline and genes: mouse. The read terminates 1 residue before the CDR3 end, so the remaining end is supplied by the germline J gene. J is TRBJ2-5 and V is TRBV1, with D unclear. Trimming left V 3 bases short and J 2 bases short, with 6 bases between. CDR3 size: 13 residues. Germline V gives CDR1 NSQYPW, CDR2 LRSPGD (reference sequence). CDR3 sequence reads: CTCSAHLQDTQYF. Incomplete CDR3 DNA: TGCACCTGCAGTGCGCACCTCCAAGACACCCAGTAC.

This clone was seen a few times. The gene symbols are mouse symbols. The covered CDR3 bases are TGCACCTGCAGTGCGGGGGAACAGTAC. Its protein product is CTCSAGEQY. The whole CDR3 protein reads CTCSAGEQYF. The chain links TRBV1 to TRBJ2-7; no definite D call. The read stops 1 residue short of the end of the CDR3; the missing end is completed from the germline J gene. Germline V CDR1 and CDR2: NSQYPW, LRSPGD (reference sequence). V lost 3 bases to trimming and J lost 7 bases, with 4 bases between them. The CDR3 totals 10 residues.

Note on this clone: The gene names here belong to mouse. The read terminates 1 residue ahead of where the CDR3 ends, so the germline J gene completes it. The genes are TRBV16 and TRBJ2-5; 10 nucleotides align to TRBD2. The CDR3 runs 14 residues. J was trimmed by 4 bases and V by 3 bases; bases with no gene match: 1. Looked up from germline, CDR1 is SGHSA and CDR2 is FRNQAP. Partial CDR3 DNA: TGTGCAAGCAGCTTCGGACTGGGGGAAGACACCCAGTAC. It is translated as CASSFGLGEDTQY. The full CDR3 is CASSFGLGEDTQYF.

As to this clone: Mouse gene names apply. Sequencing ends 1 residue short of the CDR3 end; the germline J gene provides the rest. The chain employs TRBV13-1 and TRBJ1-3, with D hard to call. Looked up from germline, CDR1 is NSHNY and CDR2 is SYGAGN. CDR3 length: 13 amino acids. Trimming stripped 3 bases from V and 0 bases from J, with 4 bases between. The covered CDR3 bases are TGTGCCAGCAGTGGACATTCTGGAAATACGCTCTAT. Translated: CASSGHSGNTLY. The whole CDR3 protein reads CASSGHSGNTLYF.

Notes on this clone: The listed genes are named as in mouse. The CDR3 end falls 1 residue outside the read, so it is completed with the germline J gene. The V call is TRBV26, the J call TRBJ1-2; D not certain. The germline gives CDR1 KGHPV, CDR2 FQNQEV (reference sequence). The CDR3 runs to 12 residues. Trimming left V 8 bases short and J 4 bases short, with 11 bases between. CDR3 residues: CASPRGGSDYTF. CDR3 DNA, as far as it was read: TGTGCCAGCCCCCGGGGTGGCTCCGACTACACC.

On this clone itself: The genes are named according to mouse. The read gets to within 1 residue of the CDR3 end, and the germline J gene fills in the rest. The V and J genes are TRBV13-2 and TRBJ2-3, with TRBD2 identical over 11 bases. V shed 4 bases and J 4 bases; nucleotides not matched to a gene: 5. Germline V gene data show CDR1 as NNHNN and CDR2 as SYGAGS (reference sequence). The CDR3 totals 15 residues. The CDR3 spells CASGLGLGGSETLYF. CDR3 bases read: TGTGCCAGCGGTCTTGGACTGGGGGGTTCAGAAACGCTGTAT.